This T cell receptor (beta chain) is from a study of blood T cells in healthy people across ages. Next came a second PCR, run for about 6 to 11 cycles, which used a sample-barcoded 5' primer along with a J-beta primer mix. TCRdb processed the 5' RACE reads anew with MiXCR; each CDR3 protein has one entry. The data show about 290,000 distinct CDR3 sequences, 25% to 30% seen once. Drawn from each donor were 7.5 to 10 milliliters of peripheral blood. This clonotype was seen ten or more times. V was shortened by 1 base and J by 5 bases, with 11 bases between the two germline ends. There are 14 residues in the CDR3. The germline V gene has CDR1 DFQATT and CDR2 SNEGSKA (reference sequence).

The sequence came from a woman aged 70 to 79 in good health. Sequencing was done on a sample of blood. The chain employs TRBV20-1 and TRBJ1-4; tentative D call: TRBD1 (5 bases). The CDR3 DNA reads as TGCAGTGCTAGAGCCGGGACTGGGAATGAAAAACTGTTTTTT. The encoded protein is CSARAGTGNEKLFF.